A selection of T cell receptor beta chains follows, all from one sample in a study of blood T cells in healthy people across ages. TCRdb redid the calling of the 5' RACE reads with MiXCR, one entry per CDR3 protein. The data contain just under 900,000 distinct CDR3 sequences, around 30% of them singletons. Input material: blood. The receptors shown here come from a woman over 75 in good health. The CDR3 runs from the conserved cysteine through the conserved F or W. D genes are given only for firm matches. A clone size is listed for some rows: how often the clone was seen (once, few, many), or a class if it is expanded.

j_call	clone_size	d_call	v_call	cdr3_nt	cdr3_aa
TRBJ2-3	NA	TRBD2	TRBV7-9	TGTGCCAGCAGCTTCCATAGGCAGGTCGGGCGCGGGGGGACAGATACGCAGTATTTT	CASSFHRQVGRGGTDTQYF
TRBJ1-2	many	NA	TRBV10-3	TGTGCCATCAGTGAGTCGGGCAGCAATGGCTACACCTTC	CAISESGSNGYTF
TRBJ1-4	NA	TRBD1	TRBV20-1	TGCAGTGCTAGAGATATGGACAGGGGGCTTTATGAAAAACTGTTTTTT	CSARDMDRGLYEKLFF
TRBJ2-2	few	TRBD1	TRBV4-1	TGCGCCAGCAGCCAAGAACAGGGGGCACATCCCGCCGGGGAGCTGTTTTTT	CASSQEQGAHPAGELFF
TRBJ2-7	few	TRBD1	TRBV7-2	TGTGCCAGCAGCTTACAGGGGGCCCAAGAGGCCCAGTACTTC	CASSLQGAQEAQYF
TRBJ2-1	many	TRBD1	TRBV6-5	TGTGCCAGCTGGAGACAGGGAAGCTCCTACAATGAGCAGTTCTTC	CASWRQGSSYNEQFF
TRBJ2-1	NA	NA	TRBV2	TGTGCCAGCAGTGACCAGGGACCGAGCTACAATGAGCAGTTCTTC	CASSDQGPSYNEQFF
TRBJ2-1	many	NA	TRBV7-2	TGTGCCAGCAGCTTTAATAAAAACAATGAGCAGTTCTTC	CASSFNKNNEQFF
TRBJ2-5	many	NA	TRBV7-9	TGTGCCAGCAGCTTAGTTGTAGGGCAAGAGACCCAGTACTTC	CASSLVVGQETQYF
TRBJ1-1	NA	NA	TRBV7-2	TGTGCCAGCAGCTTACTCCTAGAGAACACTGAAGCTTTCTTT	CASSLLLENTEAFF
TRBJ2-5	few	TRBD1	TRBV5-6	TGTGCCAGCAGCTTGTGGGGGACAGAGCAAGAGACCCAGTACTTC	CASSLWGTEQETQYF
TRBJ1-2	NA	NA	TRBV12-3/TRBV12-4	TGTGCCAGCAGGACGGGGGCGCGCTATGGCTACACCTTC	CASRTGARYGYTF
TRBJ1-2	NA	NA	TRBV3-1	TGTGCCAGCAGCCAAGAGGCGGGAAGGCGGTATGGCTACACCTTC	CASSQEAGRRYGYTF
TRBJ2-7	many	TRBD1	TRBV11-2	TGTGCCAGCAGCTCTCAGACAGGGTCCTACGAGCAGTACTTC	CASSSQTGSYEQYF
TRBJ2-1	NA	NA	TRBV7-2	TGTGCCAGCAGCTTAGGGGGTTTAAACTGGAATGAGCAGTTCTTC	CASSLGGLNWNEQFF
TRBJ2-7	many	NA	TRBV7-2	TGTGCCAGCAGCTCCAGGGGCTCCTACGAGCAGTACTTC	CASSSRGSYEQYF
TRBJ2-1	many	NA	TRBV4-3	TGCGCCAGCAGCCAAGTAGTGGCGGTCGGGATGTTCTTC	CASSQVVAVGMFF
TRBJ1-4	few	NA	TRBV7-2	TGTGCCAGCAGCGTTAGGACAGACGAAAAACTGTTTTTT	CASSVRTDEKLFF
TRBJ1-6	few	TRBD1	TRBV27	TGTGTCAGCTCAGGGGGTATTTCACCCCTCCACTTT	CVSSGGISPLHF
TRBJ2-5	many	NA	TRBV12-3/TRBV12-4	TGTGCCAGCAAAGGAGGGAAGACCCAGTACTTC	CASKGGKTQYF
TRBJ2-3	NA	NA	TRBV14	TGTGCCGGCAGGGGACTCGAGCGTGCAGATACGCAGTATTTT	CAGRGLERADTQYF
TRBJ2-1	NA	TRBD2	TRBV2	TGTGCCAGTCGGGGAGGACTAGTTAGGCCCAATGAGCAGTTCTTC	CASRGGLVRPNEQFF
TRBJ1-2	many	TRBD1	TRBV14	TGTGCCAGCAGCCAGCCGAATACAGGGGGGTTCTATGGCTACACCTTC	CASSQPNTGGFYGYTF
TRBJ2-5	NA	NA	TRBV4-2	TGTGCCAGCAGCCAAGTAAGCCTCCAAGAGACCCAGTACTTC	CASSQVSLQETQYF
TRBJ2-3	NA	NA	TRBV7-6	TGTGCCAGCAGCTTATCGACTAGTTGGGGATCGGCAGATACGCAGTATTTT	CASSLSTSWGSADTQYF
TRBJ2-7	few	NA	TRBV28	TGTGCCAGCAGTACCTCTGGGGTCTACAATGAGCAGTACTTC	CASSTSGVYNEQYF
TRBJ2-5	many	NA	TRBV20-1	TGCAGCGCAAAGATGGGCGGAGAGACCCAGTACTTC	CSAKMGGETQYF
TRBJ2-1	NA	NA	TRBV7-2	TGTGCCAGCAGCACAACAGGGCCGCGGGGCAATGAGCAGTTCTTC	CASSTTGPRGNEQFF
TRBJ1-2	once	NA	TRBV20-1	TGCAGTGCTGGAGATTCAGGGAAGCTCTGGGGCTACACCTTC	CSAGDSGKLWGYTF
TRBJ2-7	few	TRBD1	TRBV6-1	TGTGCCAGCAGTGTCACCGGGACAGGGGGATACGAGCAGTACTTC	CASSVTGTGGYEQYF
TRBJ1-2	NA	NA	TRBV7-9	TGTGCCAGCAGCTTAGGCGTAGGTCGAGCTAACTATGGCTACACCTTC	CASSLGVGRANYGYTF
TRBJ2-2	few	NA	TRBV6-5	TGTGCCAGCAGCAAGGAGGGGAAGAACACCGGGGAGCTGTTTTTT	CASSKEGKNTGELFF
TRBJ2-1	many	TRBD2	TRBV6-1	TGTGCCAGCAGGGCGGGGGGGCCGGAGAATGAGCAGTTCTTC	CASRAGGPENEQFF
TRBJ2-5	few	NA	TRBV7-2	TGTGCCAGCAGCTTAGTAGGGGTGGAGACCCGGTACTTC	CASSLVGVETRYF
TRBJ1-2	NA	NA	TRBV7-9	TGTGCCAGCAGCCTGGACGGACTTTATGGCTACACCTTC	CASSLDGLYGYTF
TRBJ2-1	many	TRBD2	TRBV20-1	TGCAGTGCGCGGGGGCTAGCGGGGAAAAATGAGCAGTTCTTC	CSARGLAGKNEQFF
TRBJ2-5	few	NA	TRBV10-1	TGCGCCAGCAGCCCCGTAGGTACAGGTCCCCAAGAGACCCAGTACTTC	CASSPVGTGPQETQYF
TRBJ1-1	NA	NA	TRBV20-1	TGCAGTGCTAGAGATCTGCGCCAAGGGCGGACTGAAGCTTTCTTT	CSARDLRQGRTEAFF
TRBJ2-2	NA	NA	TRBV7-2	TGTGCCAGCAGCTTAGCGTTCGGGGACACCGGGGAGCTGTTTTTT	CASSLAFGDTGELFF
TRBJ2-7	many	NA	TRBV28	TGTGCCAGCAGTCGCCCGGGACACCCTTACGAGCAGTACTTC	CASSRPGHPYEQYF
TRBJ2-3	NA	NA	TRBV12-3/TRBV12-4	TGTGCCAGCAGTTTAACAGGATCCCGGACAGATACGCAGTATTTT	CASSLTGSRTDTQYF
TRBJ2-1	many	TRBD1	TRBV4-3	TGCGCCAGCAGCCAAGATCACCCGACAGGGGGCGGGAACAATGAGCAGTTCTTC	CASSQDHPTGGGNNEQFF
TRBJ1-2	few	NA	TRBV24-1	TGTGCCACCAGTGATTCCAAGACAGGAGGCTATGGCTACACCTTC	CATSDSKTGGYGYTF
TRBJ2-4	NA	NA	TRBV11-2	TGTGCCAGCAGCCCCGGCGGAAACATTCAGTACTTC	CASSPGGNIQYF
TRBJ1-5	once	NA	TRBV19	TGTGCCAGTAGTATAAGGGGGTCAGAAGGTCAGCCCCAGCATTTT	CASSIRGSEGQPQHF
TRBJ1-1	few	TRBD1	TRBV7-9	TGTGCCTGCGAGACAGGGGTGAACACTGAAGCTTTCTTT	CACETGVNTEAFF
TRBJ2-1	NA	NA	TRBV5-1	TGCGCCAGCAGCAGTGCGGGGTTTGGATCCTACAATGAGCAGTTCTTC	CASSSAGFGSYNEQFF
TRBJ1-6	few	TRBD1	TRBV10-3	TGTGCCATCAGCGAACAGGGGGTGAGCTCCTATAATTCACCCCTCCACTTT	CAISEQGVSSYNSPLHF
TRBJ1-2	NA	NA	TRBV19	TGTGCCAGTAGGTGGAGGGGAAATGGCTACACCTTC	CASRWRGNGYTF
TRBJ2-3	many	NA	TRBV2	TGTGCCAACGGACAGACAGATACGCAGTATTTT	CANGQTDTQYF
TRBJ2-1	few	NA	TRBV7-9	TGTGCCAGCAGCTTAGGGTCGGGGCACAATGAGCAGTTCTTC	CASSLGSGHNEQFF
TRBJ2-5	NA	TRBD2	TRBV5-1	TGCGCCAGCAGCCCCGGGGGGGTAGAGACCCAGTACTTC	CASSPGGVETQYF
TRBJ1-5	NA	NA	TRBV10-1	TGCGCCAGCAGTGATCAGGGCCAGCCCCAGCATTTT	CASSDQGQPQHF